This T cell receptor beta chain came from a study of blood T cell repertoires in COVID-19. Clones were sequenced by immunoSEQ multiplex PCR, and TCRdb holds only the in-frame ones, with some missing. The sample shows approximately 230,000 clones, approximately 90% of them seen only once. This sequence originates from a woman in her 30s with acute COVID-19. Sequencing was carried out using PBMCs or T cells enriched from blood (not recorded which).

DNA for the CDR3: TGCGCCAGCAGCGCCGGGACAGGGGGGGGTGAGCAGTTCTTC. This gives the protein CASSAGTGGGEQFF. The chain couples TRBV10-1 to TRBJ2-1; 11 nucleotides line up with TRBD1. The CDR3 covers 14 residues. Germline assignment: CDR1 WNHNN and CDR2 SYGVQD (reference sequence). V trimming: 6 bases; J trimming: 9 bases; junction bases outside the gene matches: 7.